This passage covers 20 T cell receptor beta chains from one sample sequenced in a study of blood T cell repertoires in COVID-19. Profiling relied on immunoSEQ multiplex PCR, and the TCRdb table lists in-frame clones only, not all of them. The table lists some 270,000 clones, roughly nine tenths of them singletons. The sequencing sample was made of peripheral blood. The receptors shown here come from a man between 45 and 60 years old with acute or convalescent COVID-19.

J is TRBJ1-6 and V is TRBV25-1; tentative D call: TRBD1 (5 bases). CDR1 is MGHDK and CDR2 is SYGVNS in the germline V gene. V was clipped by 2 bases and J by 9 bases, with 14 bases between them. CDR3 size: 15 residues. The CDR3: CASSENPWGSSPLHF. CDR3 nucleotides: TGTGCCAGCAGTGAAAACCCGTGGGGCTCTTCACCCCTCCACTTT.

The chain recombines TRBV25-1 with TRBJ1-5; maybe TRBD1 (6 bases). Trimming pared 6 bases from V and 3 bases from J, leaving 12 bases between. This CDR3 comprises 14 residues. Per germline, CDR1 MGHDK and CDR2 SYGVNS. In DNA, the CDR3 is TGTGCCAGCAGCCAGACAGGACTCAATCAGCCCCAGCATTTT. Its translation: CASSQTGLNQPQHF.

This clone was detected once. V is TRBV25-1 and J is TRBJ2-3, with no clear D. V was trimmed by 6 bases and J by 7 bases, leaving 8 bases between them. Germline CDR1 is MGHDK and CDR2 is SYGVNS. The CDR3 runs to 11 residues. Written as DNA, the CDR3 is TGTGCCAGCAGCGAACAGAATACGCAGTATTTT. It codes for CASSEQNTQYF.

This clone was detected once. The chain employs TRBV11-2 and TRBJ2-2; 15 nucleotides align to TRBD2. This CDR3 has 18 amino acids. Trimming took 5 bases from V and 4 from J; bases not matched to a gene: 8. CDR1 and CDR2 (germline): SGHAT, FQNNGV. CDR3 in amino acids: CASSPRGLAGGPTGELFF. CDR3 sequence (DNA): TGTGCCAGCAGCCCAAGGGGACTAGCGGGGGGACCCACCGGGGAGCTGTTTTTT.

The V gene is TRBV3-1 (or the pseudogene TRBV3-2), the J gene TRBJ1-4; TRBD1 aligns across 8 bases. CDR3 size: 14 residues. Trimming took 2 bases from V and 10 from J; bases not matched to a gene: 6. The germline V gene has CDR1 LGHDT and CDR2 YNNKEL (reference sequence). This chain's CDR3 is CASSQLGQGGKLFF. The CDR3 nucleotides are TGTGCCAGCAGCCAACTAGGACAGGGAGGAAAACTGTTTTTT.

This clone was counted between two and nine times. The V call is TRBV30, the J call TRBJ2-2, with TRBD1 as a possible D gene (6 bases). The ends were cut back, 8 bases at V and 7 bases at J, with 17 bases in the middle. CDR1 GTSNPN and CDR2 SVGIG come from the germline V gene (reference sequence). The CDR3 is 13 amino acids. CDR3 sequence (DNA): TGTGCCCTCAGGGGCGGTTCGATCGGGGAGCTGTTTTTT. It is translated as CALRGGSIGELFF.

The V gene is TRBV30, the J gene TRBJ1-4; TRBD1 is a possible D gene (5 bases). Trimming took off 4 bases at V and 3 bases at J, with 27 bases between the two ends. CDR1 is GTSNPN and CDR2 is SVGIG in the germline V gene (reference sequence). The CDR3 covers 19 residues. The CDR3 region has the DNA TGTGCCTGGACCCGACCTTCCCTGTTGGGGGGTTCGGCTAATGAAAAACTGTTTTTT. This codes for CAWTRPSLLGGSANEKLFF.

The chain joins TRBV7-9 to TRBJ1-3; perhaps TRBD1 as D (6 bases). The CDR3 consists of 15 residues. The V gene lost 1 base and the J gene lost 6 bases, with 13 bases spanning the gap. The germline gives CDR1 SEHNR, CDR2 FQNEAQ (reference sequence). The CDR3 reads CASSLDLQGTNTIYF. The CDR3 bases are TGTGCCAGCAGCTTAGATCTACAGGGAACAAACACCATATATTTT.

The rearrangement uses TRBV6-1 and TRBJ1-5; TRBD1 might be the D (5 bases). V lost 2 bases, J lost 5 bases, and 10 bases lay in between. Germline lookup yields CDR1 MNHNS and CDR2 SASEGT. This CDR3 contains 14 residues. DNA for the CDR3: TGTGCCAGCAGTGAATGGGGCATTCATCAGCCCCAGCATTTT. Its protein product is CASSEWGIHQPQHF.

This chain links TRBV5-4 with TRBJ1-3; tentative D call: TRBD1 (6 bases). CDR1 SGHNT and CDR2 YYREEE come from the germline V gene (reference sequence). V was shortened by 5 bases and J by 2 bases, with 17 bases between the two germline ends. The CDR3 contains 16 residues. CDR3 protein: CASSRGGGEPGNTIYF. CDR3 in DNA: TGTGCCAGCAGTAGGGGGGGAGGGGAACCTGGAAACACCATATATTTT.

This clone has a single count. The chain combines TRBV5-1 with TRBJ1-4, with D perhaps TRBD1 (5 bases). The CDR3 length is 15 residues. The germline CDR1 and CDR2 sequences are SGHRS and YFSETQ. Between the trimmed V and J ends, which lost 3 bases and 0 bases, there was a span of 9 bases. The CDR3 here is CASSSGTSTNEKLFF. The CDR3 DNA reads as TGCGCCAGCAGCTCAGGGACTTCAACTAATGAAAAACTGTTTTTT.

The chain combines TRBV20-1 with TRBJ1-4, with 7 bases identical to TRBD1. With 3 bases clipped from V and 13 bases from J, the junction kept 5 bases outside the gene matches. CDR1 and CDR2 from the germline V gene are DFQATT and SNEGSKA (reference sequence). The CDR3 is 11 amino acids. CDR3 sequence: CSARPTGALFF. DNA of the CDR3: TGCAGTGCTAGGCCTACAGGGGCACTGTTTTTT.

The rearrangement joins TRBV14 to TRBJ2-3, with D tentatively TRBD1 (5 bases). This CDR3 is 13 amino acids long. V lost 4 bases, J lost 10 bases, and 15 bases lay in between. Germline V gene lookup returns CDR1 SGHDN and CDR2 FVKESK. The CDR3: CASSRGDVRSQYF. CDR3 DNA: TGTGCCAGCAGCCGGGGCGATGTGAGGTCGCAGTATTTT.

CDR3: CASKLGQTDTQYF. The CDR3 coding sequence is TGTGCCAGCAAGTTGGGGCAGACAGATACGCAGTATTTT. The chain recombines TRBV12-3 or TRBV12-4 with TRBJ2-3, with a tentative D call TRBD1 (5 bases). The CDR3 has 13 amino acids. Trimming took 7 bases from V and 3 from J, leaving 11 bases between them.

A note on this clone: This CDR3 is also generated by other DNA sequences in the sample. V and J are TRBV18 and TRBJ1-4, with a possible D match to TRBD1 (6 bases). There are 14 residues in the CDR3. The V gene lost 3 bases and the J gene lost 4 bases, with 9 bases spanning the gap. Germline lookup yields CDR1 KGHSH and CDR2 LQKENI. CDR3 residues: CASSPTGDNEKLFF. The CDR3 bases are TGTGCCAGCTCACCGACAGGAGATAATGAAAAACTGTTTTTT.

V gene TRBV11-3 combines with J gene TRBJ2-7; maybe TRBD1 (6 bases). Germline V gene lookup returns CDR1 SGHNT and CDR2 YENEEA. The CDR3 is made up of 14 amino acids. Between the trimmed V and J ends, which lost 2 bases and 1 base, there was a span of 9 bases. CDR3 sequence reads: CASSLHRGSYEQYF. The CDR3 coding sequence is TGTGCCAGCAGCTTACATAGGGGGTCCTACGAGCAGTACTTC.

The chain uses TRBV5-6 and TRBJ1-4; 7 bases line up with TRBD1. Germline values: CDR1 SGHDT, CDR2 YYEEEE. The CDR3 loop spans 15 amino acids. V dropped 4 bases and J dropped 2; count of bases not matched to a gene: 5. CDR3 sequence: CASSETGRTNEKLFF. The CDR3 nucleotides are TGTGCCAGCAGCGAGACAGGGAGGACTAATGAAAAACTGTTTTTT.

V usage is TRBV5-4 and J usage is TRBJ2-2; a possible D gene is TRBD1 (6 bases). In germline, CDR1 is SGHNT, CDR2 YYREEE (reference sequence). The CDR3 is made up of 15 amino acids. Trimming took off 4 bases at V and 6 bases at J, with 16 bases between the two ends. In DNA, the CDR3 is TGTGCCAGCAGCATCGTTACACAGGGACCCGGGGAGCTGTTTTTT. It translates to CASSIVTQGPGELFF.

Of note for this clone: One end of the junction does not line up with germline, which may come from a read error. The CDR3 region has the DNA TGTGCTAGCAGCTTAGTGGGGGCGCCGGACACCGGGGAGCTGTTTTTT. It codes for CASSLVGAPDTGELFF. The rearrangement links TRBV7-7 to TRBJ2-2, with a tentative D call TRBD1 (6 bases). Germline CDR1 is SSHAT and CDR2 is FNYEAQ (reference sequence). The CDR3 is 16 amino acids.

The CDR3 DNA sequence: TGTGCCATCAGTGGTGGGGGGAGGGAGAACACTGAAGCTTTCTTT. Protein product: CAISGGGRENTEAFF. The chain couples TRBV10-3 to TRBJ1-1, with TRBD1 as a possible D gene (5 bases). The ends were cut back, 4 bases at V and 1 base at J, with 13 bases in the middle. CDR3 length equals 15 residues. Germline values: CDR1 ENHRY, CDR2 SYGVKD.